This is a list of T cell receptor beta chains from one sample in a study of T cell clones after liver transplantation. The assay was immunoSEQ multiplex PCR, and TCRdb's table has in-frame clones only and misses some. Altogether 65,000 to 70,000 clones are present, about 91% being singletons, with the ten largest covering roughly 0.98%. This specimen was CD4+ T cells from blood, taken approximately 25 months after liver transplant. Receptors were obtained from a human patient who received a liver transplant. These T cells may partly come from the graft donor. Both conserved end residues are part of each CDR3. A D gene is named only where the DNA matches it firmly. Rows give clone size only sometimes, using once, few, many, or a class for an expanded clone.

v_call	j_call	d_call	clone_size	cdr3_aa	cdr3_nt
TRBV10-1	TRBJ2-7	-	-	CASSEVVGDEQYF	TGCGCCAGCAGTGAGGTCGTGGGGGACGAGCAGTACTTC
TRBV2	TRBJ1-1	-	-	CASSDLAPGVEAFF	TGTGCCAGCAGTGATCTGGCCCCTGGGGTGGAAGCTTTCTTT
TRBV18	TRBJ2-2	-	-	CASSPPGNTGELFF	TGTGCCAGCTCACCACCAGGGAACACCGGGGAGCTGTTTTTT
TRBV5-8	TRBJ2-7	TRBD2	-	CASSAGVRGGEQYF	TGTGCCAGCAGCGCGGGGGTTAGAGGTGGCGAGCAGTACTTC
TRBV6-5	TRBJ1-3	-	-	CASSSGTKTRNTIYF	TGTGCCAGCAGCTCCGGGACCAAGACCCGAAACACCATATATTTT
TRBV5-4	TRBJ2-6	-	-	CASSWESGANVLTF	TGTGCCAGCAGCTGGGAGAGTGGGGCCAACGTCCTGACTTTC
TRBV6-1	TRBJ2-1	TRBD1	-	CASSEGLSGGNEQFF	TGTGCCAGCAGTGAAGGTCTGTCAGGGGGCAATGAGCAGTTCTTC
TRBV11-3	TRBJ1-2	-	-	CASSPDRTNYGYTF	TGTGCCAGCAGCCCCGACAGAACCAACTATGGCTACACCTTC
TRBV30	TRBJ2-4	TRBD1	-	CAWTLPQGDIQYF	TGTGCCTGGACCCTCCCGCAGGGGGACATTCAGTACTTC
TRBV14	TRBJ1-1	-	-	CASSRWARTEAFF	TGTGCCAGCAGCCGTTGGGCGAGGACTGAAGCTTTCTTT
TRBV5-1	TRBJ2-1	TRBD2	once	CASSDGLAADNEQFF	TGCGCCAGCAGCGACGGACTAGCGGCCGACAATGAGCAGTTCTTC
TRBV7-3	TRBJ1-1	-	-	CASSVHILNTEAFF	TGTGCCAGCAGCGTCCATATACTGAACACTGAAGCTTTCTTT
TRBV4-2	TRBJ2-5	-	-	CASSQAGGKTQYF	TGTGCCAGCAGCCAAGCAGGGGGGAAGACCCAGTACTTC
TRBV18	TRBJ2-3	-	-	CASSTRADTQYF	TGTGCCAGCTCAACTAGGGCAGATACGCAGTATTTT
TRBV4-2	TRBJ1-2	-	few	CASRGEGPEGYTF	TGTGCCAGCAGGGGTGAGGGGCCGGAAGGCTACACCTTC
TRBV7-2	TRBJ2-4	TRBD1	few	CASSLAGRSARQGAKNIQYF	TGTGCCAGCAGCTTAGCGGGTCGCTCGGCGCGACAGGGTGCCAAAAACATTCAGTACTTC
TRBV11-2	TRBJ2-3	-	once	CASSLDGSFTDTQYF	TGTGCCAGCAGCTTAGATGGGAGCTTCACAGATACGCAGTATTTT
TRBV5-5	TRBJ2-7	-	-	CASSLPTGFAYEQYF	TGTGCCAGCAGCTTGCCGACCGGGTTCGCCTACGAGCAGTACTTC
TRBV9	TRBJ2-7	-	-	CASSVTGPLYEQYF	TGTGCCAGCAGCGTAACAGGGCCCCTCTACGAGCAGTACTTC
TRBV7-7	TRBJ2-5	-	-	CAWGPGGVETQYF	TGTGCCTGGGGCCCGGGTGGCGTAGAGACCCAGTACTTC
TRBV11-2	TRBJ1-2	-	-	CASSLMGASYGYTF	TGTGCCAGCAGCTTAATGGGGGCATCCTATGGCTACACCTTC
TRBV6-5	TRBJ1-1	-	-	CASSYSAQATEAFF	TGTGCCAGCAGTTACTCGGCGCAGGCCACTGAAGCTTTCTTT
TRBV5-1	TRBJ2-5	-	-	CASSLAGTGQETQYF	TGCGCCAGCAGCTTGGCCGGGACGGGACAAGAGACCCAGTACTTC
TRBV7-2	TRBJ2-7	TRBD2	-	CASSLEGWEGIEQYF	TGTGCCAGCAGCTTAGAGGGGTGGGAGGGCATCGAGCAGTACTTC
TRBV11-3	TRBJ2-1	TRBD2	-	CASSSRTSGRAVGQFF	TGTGCCAGCAGCTCACGGACTAGCGGGAGGGCCGTGGGGCAGTTCTTC
TRBV10-1	TRBJ2-7	-	-	CASSDGPYPAEQYF	TGCGCCAGCAGTGACGGACCGTACCCCGCCGAGCAGTACTTC
TRBV27	TRBJ1-1	-	once	CASSPRVPGEAFF	TGTGCCAGCAGCCCAAGGGTCCCCGGGGAAGCTTTCTTT
TRBV30	TRBJ2-7	TRBD2	-	CAWSTSGDSYEQYF	TGTGCCTGGTCGACTAGCGGGGATTCCTACGAGCAGTACTTC
TRBV14	TRBJ2-1	-	-	CASSHWDFYNEQFF	TGTGCCAGCAGCCACTGGGACTTCTACAATGAGCAGTTCTTC
TRBV5-4	TRBJ2-5	TRBD2	-	CASSPGLAVKETQYF	TGTGCCAGCAGCCCGGGACTAGCGGTTAAAGAGACCCAGTACTTC
TRBV19	TRBJ2-2	-	-	CASKINRDGTGELFF	TGTGCCAGTAAAATTAACAGGGATGGGACCGGGGAGCTGTTTTTT
TRBV7-3	TRBJ2-7	TRBD2	-	CASSLGWEGEQYF	TGTGCCAGCAGCTTAGGTTGGGAGGGCGAGCAGTACTTC
TRBV6-5	TRBJ1-2	TRBD1	once	CASSYVWTGKNYGYTF	TGTGCCAGCAGTTACGTATGGACAGGGAAAAACTATGGCTACACCTTC
TRBV6-5	TRBJ1-4	-	-	CASSYGDREGKLFF	TGTGCCAGCAGTTATGGGGACCGAGAGGGAAAACTGTTTTTT
TRBV10-3	TRBJ2-7	TRBD1	-	CASAGGADEQYF	TGTGCCAGCGCAGGGGGCGCCGACGAGCAGTACTTC
TRBV28	TRBJ2-3	TRBD2	-	CASMSGETDTQYF	TGTGCCAGCATGAGCGGGGAAACAGATACGCAGTATTTT
TRBV5-1	TRBJ1-5	-	-	CASSPGTVSNQPQHF	TGCGCCAGCAGCCCGGGGACGGTTAGCAATCAGCCCCAGCATTTT
TRBV25-1	TRBJ2-5	TRBD1	-	CASLLWDSQETQYF	TGTGCCAGCTTACTTTGGGACAGCCAAGAGACCCAGTACTTC
TRBV6-5	TRBJ1-3	TRBD1	-	CASSPGGQDTIYF	TGTGCCAGCAGTCCAGGGGGCCAGGACACCATATATTTT
TRBV6-6	TRBJ2-4	-	-	CASSYLQGGAKNIQYF	TGTGCCAGCAGTTATCTCCAGGGGGGAGCCAAAAACATTCAGTACTTC
TRBV11-1	TRBJ1-4	TRBD1	-	CASSLGQANEKLFF	TGTGCCAGCAGCCTGGGACAGGCCAATGAAAAACTGTTTTTT
TRBV7-9	TRBJ1-5	-	-	CASSSERGQPQHF	TGTGCCAGCAGCTCAGAAAGGGGTCAGCCCCAGCATTTT
TRBV10-2	TRBJ2-7	-	-	CASYGTHRQNYEQYF	TGCGCCAGCTATGGTACCCATAGACAGAACTACGAGCAGTACTTC
TRBV29-1	TRBJ2-5	-	-	CSVDGSQETQYF	TGCAGCGTTGACGGCAGTCAAGAGACCCAGTACTTC
TRBV11-2	TRBJ2-5	TRBD2	-	CASSSRAGVGETQYF	TGTGCCAGCAGCTCCAGAGCGGGAGTTGGTGAGACCCAGTACTTC
TRBV29-1	TRBJ1-1	-	-	CSVGGIHGGEAFF	TGCAGCGTTGGCGGGATCCACGGGGGTGAAGCTTTCTTT